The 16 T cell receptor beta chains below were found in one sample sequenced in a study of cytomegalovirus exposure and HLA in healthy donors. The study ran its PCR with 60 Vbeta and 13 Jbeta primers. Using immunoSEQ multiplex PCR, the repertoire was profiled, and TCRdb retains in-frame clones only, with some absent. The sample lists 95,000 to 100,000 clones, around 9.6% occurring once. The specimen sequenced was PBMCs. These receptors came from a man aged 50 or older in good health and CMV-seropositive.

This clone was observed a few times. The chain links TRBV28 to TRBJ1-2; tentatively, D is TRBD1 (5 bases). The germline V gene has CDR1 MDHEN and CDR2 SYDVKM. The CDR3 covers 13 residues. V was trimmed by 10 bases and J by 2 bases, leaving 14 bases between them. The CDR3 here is CATLSGGNYGYTF. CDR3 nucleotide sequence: TGTGCCACCCTATCCGGGGGGAACTATGGCTACACCTTC.

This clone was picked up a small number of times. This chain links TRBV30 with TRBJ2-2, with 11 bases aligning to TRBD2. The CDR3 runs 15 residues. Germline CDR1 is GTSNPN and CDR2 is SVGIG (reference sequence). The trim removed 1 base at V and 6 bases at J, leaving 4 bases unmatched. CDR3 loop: CAWSGLAGGSGELFF. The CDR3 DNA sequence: TGTGCCTGGAGTGGGCTAGCGGGAGGCTCCGGGGAGCTGTTTTTT.

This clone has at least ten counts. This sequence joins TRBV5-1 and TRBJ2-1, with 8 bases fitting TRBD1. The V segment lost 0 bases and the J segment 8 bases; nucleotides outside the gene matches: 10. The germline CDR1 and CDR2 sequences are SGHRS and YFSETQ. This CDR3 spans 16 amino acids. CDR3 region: CASSLALGQGRDEQFF. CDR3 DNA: TGCGCCAGCAGCTTGGCCCTCGGACAGGGTAGGGATGAGCAGTTCTTC.

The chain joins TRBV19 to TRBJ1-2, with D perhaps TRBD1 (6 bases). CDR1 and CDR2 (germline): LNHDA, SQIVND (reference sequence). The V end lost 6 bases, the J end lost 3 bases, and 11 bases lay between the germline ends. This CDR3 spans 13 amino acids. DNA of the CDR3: TGTGCCAGTAGCCCGGACAGTTACTATGGCTACACCTTC. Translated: CASSPDSYYGYTF.

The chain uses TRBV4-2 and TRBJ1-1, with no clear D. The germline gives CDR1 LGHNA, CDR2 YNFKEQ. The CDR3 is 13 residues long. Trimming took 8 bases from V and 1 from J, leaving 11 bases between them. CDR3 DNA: TGTGCCAGCGGTACCGGAGAGAACACTGAAGCTTTCTTT. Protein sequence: CASGTGENTEAFF.

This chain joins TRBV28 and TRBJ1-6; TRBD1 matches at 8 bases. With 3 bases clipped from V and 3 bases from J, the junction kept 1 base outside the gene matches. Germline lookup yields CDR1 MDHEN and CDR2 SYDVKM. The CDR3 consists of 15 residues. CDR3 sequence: CASSFGQGYNSPLHF. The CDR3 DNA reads TGTGCCAGCAGTTTTGGACAGGGCTATAATTCACCCCTCCACTTT.

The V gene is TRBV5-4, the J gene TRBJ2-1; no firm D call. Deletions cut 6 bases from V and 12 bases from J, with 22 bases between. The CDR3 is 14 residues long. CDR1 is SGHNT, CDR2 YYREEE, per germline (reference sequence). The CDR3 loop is CASTLQFSSSGQFF. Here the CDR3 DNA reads TGTGCCAGCACCCTGCAGTTTTCTTCTTCGGGGCAGTTCTTC.

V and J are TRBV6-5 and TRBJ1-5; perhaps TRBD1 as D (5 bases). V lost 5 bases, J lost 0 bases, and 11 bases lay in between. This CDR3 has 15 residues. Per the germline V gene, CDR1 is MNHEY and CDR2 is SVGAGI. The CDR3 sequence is CASSATVDSNQPQHF. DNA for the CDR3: TGTGCCAGCAGTGCGACAGTGGATAGCAATCAGCCCCAGCATTTT.

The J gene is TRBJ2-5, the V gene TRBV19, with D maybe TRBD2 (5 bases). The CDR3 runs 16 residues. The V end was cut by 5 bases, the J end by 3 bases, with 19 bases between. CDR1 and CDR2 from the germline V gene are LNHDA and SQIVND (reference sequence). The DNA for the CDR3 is TGTGCCAGTAGTGGGAGACGGGTGAGGACCGAAGAGACCCAGTACTTC. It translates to CASSGRRVRTEETQYF.

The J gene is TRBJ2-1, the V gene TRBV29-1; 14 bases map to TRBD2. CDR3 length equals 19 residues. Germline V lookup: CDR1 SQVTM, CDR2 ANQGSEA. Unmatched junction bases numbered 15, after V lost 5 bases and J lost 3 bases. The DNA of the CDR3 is TGCAGCGTTTCCCGCCCGACTAGCGGGAGGGCCGGGGGCTACAATGAGCAGTTCTTC. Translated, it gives CSVSRPTSGRAGGYNEQFF.

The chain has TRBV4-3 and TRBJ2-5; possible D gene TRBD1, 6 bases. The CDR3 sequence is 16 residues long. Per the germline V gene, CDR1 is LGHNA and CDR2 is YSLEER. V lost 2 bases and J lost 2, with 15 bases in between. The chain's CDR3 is CASSQSGTNVQETQYF. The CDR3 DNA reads TGCGCCAGCAGCCAATCCGGGACAAATGTTCAAGAGACCCAGTACTTC.

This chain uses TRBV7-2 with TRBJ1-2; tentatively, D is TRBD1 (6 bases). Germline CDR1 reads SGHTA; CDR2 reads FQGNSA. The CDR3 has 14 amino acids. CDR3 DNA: TGTGCTATTCCTCCGGGGGGCAGGAGCTATGGCTACACCTTC. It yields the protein CAIPPGGRSYGYTF. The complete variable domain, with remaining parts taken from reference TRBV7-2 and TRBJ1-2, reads GAGVSQSPSNKVTEKGKDVELRCDPISGHTALYWYRQSLGQGLEFLIYFQGNSAPDKSGLPSDRFSAERTGGSVSTLTIQRTQQEDSAVYLCAIPPGGRSYGYTFGSGTRLTVV.

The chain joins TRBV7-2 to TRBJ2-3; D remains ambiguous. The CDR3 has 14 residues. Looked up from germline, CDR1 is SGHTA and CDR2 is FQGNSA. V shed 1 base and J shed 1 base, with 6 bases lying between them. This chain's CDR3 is CASSLDVGTDTQYF. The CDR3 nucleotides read TGTGCCAGCAGCTTAGACGTAGGCACAGATACGCAGTATTTT.

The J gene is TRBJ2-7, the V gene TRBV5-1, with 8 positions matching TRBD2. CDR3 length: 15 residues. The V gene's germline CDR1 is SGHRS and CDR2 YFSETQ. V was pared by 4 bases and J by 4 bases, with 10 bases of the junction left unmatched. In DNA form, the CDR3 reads TGCGCCAGCAGCCACGACCTAGCGGGCCCTTACGAGCAGTACTTC. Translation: CASSHDLAGPYEQYF.

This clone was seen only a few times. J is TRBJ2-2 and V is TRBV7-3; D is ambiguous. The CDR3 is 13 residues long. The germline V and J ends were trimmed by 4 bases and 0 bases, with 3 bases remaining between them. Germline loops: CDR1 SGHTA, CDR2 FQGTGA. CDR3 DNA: TGTGCCAGCAGCTCCTCGAACACCGGGGAGCTGTTTTTT. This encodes CASSSSNTGELFF.

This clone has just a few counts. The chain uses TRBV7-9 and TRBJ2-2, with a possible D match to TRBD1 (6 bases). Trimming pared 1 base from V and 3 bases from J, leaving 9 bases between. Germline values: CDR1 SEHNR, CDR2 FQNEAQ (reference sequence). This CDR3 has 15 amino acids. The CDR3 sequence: CASSLVTGHTGELFF. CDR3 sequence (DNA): TGTGCCAGCAGCTTAGTTACAGGGCACACCGGGGAGCTGTTTTTT.